The 14 T cell receptor beta chains reported below all come from one sample, sequenced in a study of T cell responses to AZD1222 COVID-19 vaccine. Using immunoSEQ multiplex PCR, the repertoire was profiled, and TCRdb retains in-frame clones only, with some absent. The sample carries some 200,000 clones, roughly nine tenths recorded once. Specimen: peripheral blood, collected 28 days after the second AZD1222 dose. The receptors originated from an adult who received the AZD1222 COVID-19 vaccine.

The chain couples TRBV6-5 to TRBJ2-5, with 8 bases that match TRBD1. Germline-derived CDR1 and CDR2 are MNHEY and SVGAGI. Losses at the gene ends were 5 bases for V and 5 bases for J; bases not matched to a gene: 7. CDR3 size: 14 residues. Here the CDR3 reads CASSPDRARETQYF. The CDR3 DNA follows: TGTGCCAGCAGTCCGGACAGGGCTCGGGAGACCCAGTACTTC.

The genes are TRBV5-1 and TRBJ1-4; possibly TRBD1 for D (5 bases). The CDR3 sequence is 14 residues long. CDR1 is SGHRS and CDR2 is YFSETQ in the germline V gene. V was shortened by 2 bases and J by 4 bases, with 9 bases between the two germline ends. CDR3 in DNA: TGCGCCAGCAGCTTCGGGGCCCTTAATGAAAAACTGTTTTTT. Translation: CASSFGALNEKLFF.

The chain couples TRBV29-1 to TRBJ2-1; unclear D gene. The CDR3 spans 16 residues. The germline V gene has CDR1 SQVTM and CDR2 ANQGSEA. V shed 6 bases and J shed 1 base, with 19 bases lying between them. The CDR3 bases are TGCAGCGTCCTTACCGCCGGGCCGCAGTCCTACAATGAGCAGTTCTTC. Amino acid sequence: CSVLTAGPQSYNEQFF.

This clone occurred once. V and J are TRBV7-9 and TRBJ2-7, with D uncertain. The CDR3 has 13 amino acids. Looked up from germline, CDR1 is SEHNR and CDR2 is FQNEAQ (reference sequence). V was shortened by 4 bases and J by 3 bases, with 10 bases between the two germline ends. The DNA of the CDR3 is TGTGCCAGCAGCTCGGCCGCAGGCTACGAGCAGTACTTC. Translating gives CASSSAAGYEQYF.

The chain recombines TRBV7-2 with TRBJ2-3, with D possibly matching TRBD2 (7 bases). The CDR3 covers 18 residues. CDR1 and CDR2 (germline): SGHTA, FQGNSA. The V end was cut by 2 bases, the J end by 2 bases, with 20 bases between. The CDR3 DNA reads TGTGCCAGCAGCTTACGCAGTGGAGGGGGAGGGGTCACAGATACGCAGTATTTT. Residues: CASSLRSGGGGVTDTQYF.

The J gene is TRBJ1-1, the V gene TRBV6-5; D remains ambiguous. V was cut by 7 bases and J by 4 bases, with 7 bases left in between. Germline values: CDR1 MNHEY, CDR2 SVGAGI. The CDR3 is 11 amino acids. As DNA, the CDR3 is TGTGCCAGCATGAAAGGCACTGAAGCTTTCTTT. Protein product: CASMKGTEAFF.

The rearrangement links TRBV11-3 to TRBJ2-3; no firm D call. The germline V and J ends were trimmed by 1 base and 6 bases, with 8 bases remaining between them. Germline-derived CDR1 and CDR2 are SGHNT and YENEEA. The CDR3 loop spans 13 amino acids. The CDR3 protein is CASSLGIADTQYF. Here the CDR3 DNA reads TGTGCCAGCAGCTTAGGAATTGCGGATACGCAGTATTTT.

V usage is TRBV5-1 and J usage is TRBJ1-2; D unresolved. Trimming stripped 2 bases from V and 4 bases from J, with 9 bases between. The CDR3 is made up of 13 amino acids. Per germline, CDR1 SGHRS and CDR2 YFSETQ. The chain's CDR3 is CASSFGPSYGYTF. In DNA form, the CDR3 reads TGCGCCAGCAGCTTCGGACCCAGCTATGGCTACACCTTC.

This clone was seen only once. The rearrangement uses TRBV14 and TRBJ2-7; TRBD1 is a possible D gene (5 bases). CDR1 SGHDN and CDR2 FVKESK come from the germline V gene. This CDR3 has 13 amino acids. Trimming cost V 3 bases and J 3 bases, with 9 bases left between them. Here the CDR3 reads CASSQDTIYEQYF. CDR3 DNA sequence: TGTGCCAGCAGCCAGGACACGATCTACGAGCAGTACTTC.

This sequence joins TRBV27 and TRBJ1-1; TRBD1 matches at 7 bases. Losses at the gene ends were 8 bases for V and 5 bases for J; bases not matched to a gene: 8. CDR3 length equals 13 residues. Germline values: CDR1 MNHEY, CDR2 SMNVEV (reference sequence). The CDR3 sequence: CASYIPGGTEAFF. In nucleotides, the CDR3 is TGTGCCAGCTACATTCCAGGGGGGACTGAAGCTTTCTTT.

This chain joins TRBV9 and TRBJ2-2, with 9 nucleotides matching TRBD2. Germline V CDR1 and CDR2: SGDLS, YYNGEE. The ends lost 0 bases at V and 8 bases at J; junction bases unmatched: 5. The CDR3 runs 15 residues. The CDR3 protein is CASSVVGSGRGELFF. The CDR3 region has the DNA TGTGCCAGCAGCGTAGTGGGTAGCGGGAGAGGGGAGCTGTTTTTT. Full variable domain (remainder filled in from reference TRBV9 and TRBJ2-2): DSGVTQTPKHLITATGQRVTLRCSPRSGDLSVYWYQQSLDQGLQFLIQYYNGEERAKGNILERFSAQQFPDLHSELNLSSLELGDSALYFCASSVVGSGRGELFFGEGSRLTVL.

This rearrangement joins TRBV27 to TRBJ2-7, with D possibly matching TRBD2 (5 bases). The germline gives CDR1 MNHEY, CDR2 SMNVEV (reference sequence). This CDR3 is built from 16 residues. V was shortened by 4 bases and J by 0 bases, with 16 bases between the two germline ends. The CDR3 nucleotides read TGTGCCAGCAGTTCCCTGGGGAGCGGCGCCTCCTACGAGCAGTACTTC. It encodes CASSSLGSGASYEQYF.

This clone was counted once. V is TRBV5-6 and J is TRBJ1-5, with D uncertain. Germline V lookup: CDR1 SGHDT, CDR2 YYEEEE. V was shortened by 4 bases and J by 0 bases, with 11 bases between the two germline ends. The CDR3 consists of 15 residues. CDR3 in amino acids: CASSPLASSNQPQHF. CDR3 in DNA: TGTGCCAGCAGCCCCCTGGCGAGTAGCAATCAGCCCCAGCATTTT. Full variable domain (remainder filled in from reference TRBV5-6 and TRBJ1-5): DAGVTQSPTHLIKTRGQQVTLRCSPKSGHDTVSWYQQALGQGPQFIFQYYEEEERQRGNFPDRFSGHQFPNYSSELNVNALLLGDSALYLCASSPLASSNQPQHFGDGTRLSIL.

The chain employs TRBV6-5 and TRBJ1-5; D remains ambiguous. V lost 0 bases and J lost 0, with 6 bases in between. This CDR3 region has 15 residues. Germline CDR1 reads MNHEY; CDR2 reads SVGAGI. CDR3 loop: CASSYSMDSNQPQHF. For the CDR3, the DNA is TGTGCCAGCAGTTACTCGATGGATAGCAATCAGCCCCAGCATTTT.